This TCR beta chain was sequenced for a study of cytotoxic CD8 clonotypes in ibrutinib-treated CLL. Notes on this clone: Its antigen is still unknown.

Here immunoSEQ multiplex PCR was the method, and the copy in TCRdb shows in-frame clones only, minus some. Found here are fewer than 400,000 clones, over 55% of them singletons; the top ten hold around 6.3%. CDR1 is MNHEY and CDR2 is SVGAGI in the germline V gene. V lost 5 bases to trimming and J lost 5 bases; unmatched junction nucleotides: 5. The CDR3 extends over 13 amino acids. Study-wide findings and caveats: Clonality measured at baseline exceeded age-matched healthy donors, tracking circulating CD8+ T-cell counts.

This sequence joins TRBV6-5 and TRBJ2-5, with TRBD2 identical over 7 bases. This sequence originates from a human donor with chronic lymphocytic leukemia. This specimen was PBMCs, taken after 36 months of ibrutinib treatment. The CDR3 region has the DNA TGTGCCAGCAGTGGCGGGAGTTGGGAGACCCAGTACTTC. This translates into CASSGGSWETQYF.